The entry below gives a single T cell receptor beta chain sequence along with its context. In germline, CDR1 is SGHAT, CDR2 FQNNGV. The CDR3 has 14 amino acids. The V end was cut by 0 bases, the J end by 1 base, with 7 bases between. The sample originates from a study of cytomegalovirus exposure and HLA in healthy donors. Healthy donors of bone marrow made up the group. With 60 Vbeta and 13 Jbeta primers, the PCR was carried out. Produced via immunoSEQ multiplex PCR; TCRdb's table is partial and in-frame only. The sample shows 35,000 to 45,000 clones, roughly 63% of them seen only once. This TCR was sampled from a man aged 60-69 years in good health and CMV-seropositive. This chain joins TRBV11-2 and TRBJ2-7; tentative D call: TRBD2 (5 bases). The sequencing input was PBMCs. The CDR3 spells CASSLEEVSYEQYF. In nucleotides, the CDR3 is TGTGCCAGCAGCTTAGAGGAGGTATCCTACGAGCAGTACTTC.